This T cell receptor (beta chain) was sequenced for a study of CD4+ T cells in melanoma. The data were produced by immunoSEQ multiplex PCR, yet TCRdb's version contains in-frame clones alone and is incomplete. The top ten clones hold roughly 12% of a sample with more than 15,000 clones, around 69% of them seen once. In the case of this clone: No antigen is known for it.

Study results and caveats: In melanoma, neoantigen-specific CD4+ T cells reportedly differed in differentiation state. A reported correlation linked neoantigen-specific CD4+ T cells to CD8+, macrophage and B cell function.

The V gene lost 5 bases and the J gene lost 5 bases, with 15 bases spanning the gap. This CDR3 has 14 amino acids. Germline V gene lookup returns CDR1 MNHEY and CDR2 SMNVEV (reference sequence). The chain has TRBV27 and TRBJ2-5; TRBD1 or TRBD2 may be the D gene (5 bases each). Sequences were obtained from cells from a culture (not recorded whether cultured in vitro). This TCR was sampled from a human donor with melanoma. CDR3 protein: CASSRDRFRETQYF. The CDR3 nucleotides read TGTGCCAGCAGTCGGGACCGATTTAGGGAGACCCAGTACTTC.